This T cell receptor (beta chain) derives from a study of molecular identifiers for immune sequencing clone quantification. Study details: Within a replicate experiment, RNA obtained from either about 21,000 or 97,000 naive CD8 cells was divided into five aliquots, and four of those aliquots were then sequenced.

Sorting recovered naive CD8 T cells on a CD8+CD4-CCR7+CD45RA+ profile. This clonotype was seen many times. TCRdb fed the PCR reads into MiXCR, producing one record per CDR3 protein. In the table there are about 36,000 distinct CDR3 sequences, about a fifth of which are singletons. Trimming cost V 9 bases and J 5 bases, with 14 bases left between them. The CDR3 totals 13 residues. Looked up from germline, CDR1 is MNHEY and CDR2 is SVGAGI. This sequence was found in a human donor in good health. Some libraries in this study had Jurkat cell RNA spiked in. Sequencing was done on a sample of naive CD8+ T cells from blood, with Jurkat cell RNA spiked in. As for subset: FACS-sorted CD8+CD4-CCR7+CD45RA+ naive T cells. The V gene is TRBV6-5, the J gene TRBJ1-5; D gene uncertain. The CDR3 nucleotides are TGTGCCAGTGGCCCGTCACCGTATCAGCCCCAGCATTTT. This codes for CASGPSPYQPQHF.